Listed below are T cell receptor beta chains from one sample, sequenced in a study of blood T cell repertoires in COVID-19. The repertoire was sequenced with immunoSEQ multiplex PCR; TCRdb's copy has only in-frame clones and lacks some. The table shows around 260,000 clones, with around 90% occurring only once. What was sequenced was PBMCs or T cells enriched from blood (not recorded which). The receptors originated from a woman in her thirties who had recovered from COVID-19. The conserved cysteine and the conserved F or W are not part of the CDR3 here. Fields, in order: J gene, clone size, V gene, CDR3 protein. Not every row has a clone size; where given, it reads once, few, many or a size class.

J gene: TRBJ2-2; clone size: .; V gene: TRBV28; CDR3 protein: ASSFIGLAGLITGELF
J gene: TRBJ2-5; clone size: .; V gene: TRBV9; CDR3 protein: ASSVAGVETQY
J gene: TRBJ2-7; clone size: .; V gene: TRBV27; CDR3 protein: ASSSLGTGKYEQY
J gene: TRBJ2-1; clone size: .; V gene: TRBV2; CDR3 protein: ASKSEWNNEQF
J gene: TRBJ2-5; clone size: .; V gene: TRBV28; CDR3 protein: ASSPRLAGAEETQY
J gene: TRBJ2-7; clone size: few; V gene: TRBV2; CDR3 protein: ASSPPWTSSYEQY
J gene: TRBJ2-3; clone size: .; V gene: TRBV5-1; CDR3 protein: ASSPTSYTDTQY
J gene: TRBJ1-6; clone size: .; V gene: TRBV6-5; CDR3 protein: ASSYSNGGVGSPLH
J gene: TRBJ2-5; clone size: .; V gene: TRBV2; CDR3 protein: ASSGTVQETQY
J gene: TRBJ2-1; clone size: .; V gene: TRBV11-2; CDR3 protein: ASRLGNAQTSYNEQF
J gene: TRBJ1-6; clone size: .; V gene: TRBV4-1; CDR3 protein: ASSRGQVNSPLH
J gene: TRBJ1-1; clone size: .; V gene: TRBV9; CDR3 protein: ASSTTGPNTEAF
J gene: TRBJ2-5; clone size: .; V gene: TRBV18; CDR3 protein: ASKTGGETQY
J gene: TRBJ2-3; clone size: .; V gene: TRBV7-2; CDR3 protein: ASSLWLLSTDTQY
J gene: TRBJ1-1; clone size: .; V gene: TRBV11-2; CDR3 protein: ASSTHGGRRNTEAF
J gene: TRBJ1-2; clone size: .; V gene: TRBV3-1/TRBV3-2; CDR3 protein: ASSQNPEGFNGYT
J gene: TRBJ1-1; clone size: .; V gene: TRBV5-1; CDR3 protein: ASSSGTGGVEAF
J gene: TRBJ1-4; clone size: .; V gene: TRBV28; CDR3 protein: ASRPTYKESLNEKLF